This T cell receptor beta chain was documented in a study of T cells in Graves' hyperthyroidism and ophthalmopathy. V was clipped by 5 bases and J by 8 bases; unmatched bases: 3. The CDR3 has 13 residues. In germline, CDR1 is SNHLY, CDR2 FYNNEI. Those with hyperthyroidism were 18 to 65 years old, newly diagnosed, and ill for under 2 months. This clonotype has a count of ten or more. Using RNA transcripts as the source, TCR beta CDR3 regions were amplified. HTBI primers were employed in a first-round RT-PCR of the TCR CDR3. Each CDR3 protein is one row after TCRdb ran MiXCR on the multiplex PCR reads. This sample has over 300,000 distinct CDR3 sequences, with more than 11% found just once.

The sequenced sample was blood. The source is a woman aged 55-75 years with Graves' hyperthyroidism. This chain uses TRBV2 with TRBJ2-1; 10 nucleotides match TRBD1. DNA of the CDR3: TGTGCCAGCAGTCGACAGGGGGCCGATGAGCAGTTCTTC. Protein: CASSRQGADEQFF.